Listed below are T cell receptor beta chains from one sample, sequenced in a study of cytomegalovirus exposure and HLA in healthy donors. The table came from immunoSEQ multiplex PCR; TCRdb's copy has only in-frame clones and leaves some out. The table includes around 200,000 clones, 65% to 85% detected once. The material sequenced was PBMCs. The receptors come from a woman between 18 and 30 years old in good health and CMV-seropositive. The CDR3 runs from the conserved cysteine through the conserved F or W. The D gene is left open where the match is weak. Size is stated for part of the rows, as once, few or many counts, or as a class when the clone is expanded.

v_call: TRBV9; clone_size: NA; d_call: TRBD2; j_call: TRBJ2-1; cdr3_nt: TGTGCCAGCAGCGTAGAGACTAGCGGGGTTGATGAGCAGTTCTTC; cdr3_aa: CASSVETSGVDEQFF
v_call: TRBV9; clone_size: NA; d_call: NA; j_call: TRBJ1-3; cdr3_nt: TGTGCCAGCAGCGTAGAATCTCCAGGGCTTCCAGGAAACACCATATATTTT; cdr3_aa: CASSVESPGLPGNTIYF
v_call: TRBV18; clone_size: NA; d_call: NA; j_call: TRBJ2-1; cdr3_nt: TGTGCCAGCTCACCACCGTCGGTCAATGAGCAGTTCTTC; cdr3_aa: CASSPPSVNEQFF
v_call: TRBV7-9; clone_size: NA; d_call: TRBD1; j_call: TRBJ1-2; cdr3_nt: TGTGCCAGCAGCTCCTCCCCGGGACAGGGGGGTAAGGATGGCTACACCTTC; cdr3_aa: CASSSSPGQGGKDGYTF
v_call: TRBV4-3; clone_size: NA; d_call: NA; j_call: TRBJ1-1; cdr3_nt: TGCGCCAGCAGCGACGGACAGTTCATGAACACTGAAGCTTTCTTT; cdr3_aa: CASSDGQFMNTEAFF
v_call: TRBV7-3; clone_size: NA; d_call: NA; j_call: TRBJ1-1; cdr3_nt: TGTGCCAGCAGCTTAGGCCGGGGGGACACTGAAGCTTTCTTT; cdr3_aa: CASSLGRGDTEAFF
v_call: TRBV9; clone_size: NA; d_call: NA; j_call: TRBJ1-2; cdr3_nt: TGTGCCAGCAGCGTAGGGACAGTAGATGGCTACACCTTC; cdr3_aa: CASSVGTVDGYTF
v_call: TRBV6-4; clone_size: many; d_call: TRBD1; j_call: TRBJ1-1; cdr3_nt: TGTGCCAGCAGTGAAGACAGGGAGAACACTGAAGCTTTCTTT; cdr3_aa: CASSEDRENTEAFF
v_call: TRBV27; clone_size: NA; d_call: NA; j_call: TRBJ2-5; cdr3_nt: TGTGCCAGCAGTGACCGGGACACCCAAGAGACCCAGTACTTC; cdr3_aa: CASSDRDTQETQYF
v_call: TRBV18; clone_size: few; d_call: TRBD1; j_call: TRBJ1-2; cdr3_nt: TGTGCCAGCTTCCTGGACAGGGCTAACTATGGCTACACCTTC; cdr3_aa: CASFLDRANYGYTF